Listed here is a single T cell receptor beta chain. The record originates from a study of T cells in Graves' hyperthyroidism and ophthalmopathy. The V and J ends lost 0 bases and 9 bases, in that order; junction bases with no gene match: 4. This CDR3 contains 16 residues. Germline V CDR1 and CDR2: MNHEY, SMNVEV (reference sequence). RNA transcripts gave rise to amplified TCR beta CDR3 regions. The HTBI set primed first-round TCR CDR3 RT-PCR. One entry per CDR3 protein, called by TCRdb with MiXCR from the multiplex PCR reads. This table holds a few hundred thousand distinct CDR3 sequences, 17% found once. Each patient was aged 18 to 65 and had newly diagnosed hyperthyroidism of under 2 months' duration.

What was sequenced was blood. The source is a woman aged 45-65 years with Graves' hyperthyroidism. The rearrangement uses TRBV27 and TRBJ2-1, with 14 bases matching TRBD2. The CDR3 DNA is TGTGCCAGCAGTTTATCGGGACTAGCGGGAGCCGGTGAGCAGTTCTTC. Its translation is CASSLSGLAGAGEQFF.